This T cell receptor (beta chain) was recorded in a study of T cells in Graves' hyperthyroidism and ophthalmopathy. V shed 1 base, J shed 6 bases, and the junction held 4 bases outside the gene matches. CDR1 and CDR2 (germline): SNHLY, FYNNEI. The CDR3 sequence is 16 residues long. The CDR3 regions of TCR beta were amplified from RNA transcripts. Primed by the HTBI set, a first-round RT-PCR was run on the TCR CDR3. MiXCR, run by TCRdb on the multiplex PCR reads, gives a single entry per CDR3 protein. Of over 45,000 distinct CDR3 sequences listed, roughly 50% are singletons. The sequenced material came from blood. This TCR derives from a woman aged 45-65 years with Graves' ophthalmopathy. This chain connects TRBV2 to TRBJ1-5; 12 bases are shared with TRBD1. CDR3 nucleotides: TGTGCCAGCAGTGAAGGGGGACAGGGGGCTTTTCAGCCCCAGCATTTT. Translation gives CASSEGGQGAFQPQHF.